The 22 T cell receptor beta chains below all came from one sample that was sequenced in a study of graft-versus-host responses after intestinal transplantation. The assay was immunoSEQ multiplex PCR, and TCRdb's table has in-frame clones only and misses some. The table lists about 130,000 clones, 85% to 95% of them singletons. These receptors' antigens are unknown. This sample comprised unstimulated CD4+ T cells sorted from spleen or lymph node cells, obtained before intestinal transplant. The receptors derive from a human donor who received an intestinal transplant.

The V and J genes are TRBV27 and TRBJ2-5; D gene unclear. The CDR3 spans 11 residues. Trimming pared 7 bases from V and 4 bases from J, leaving 7 bases between. The germline gives CDR1 MNHEY, CDR2 SMNVEV (reference sequence). CDR3 residues: CASTSGETQYF. CDR3 sequence (DNA): TGTGCCAGCACCTCGGGAGAGACCCAGTACTTC.

The rearrangement joins TRBV11-3 to TRBJ2-7; D is perhaps TRBD1 (6 bases). The CDR3 is made up of 19 amino acids. CDR1 is SGHNT, CDR2 YENEEA, per germline. Trimming left V 4 bases short and J 2 bases short, with 27 bases between. CDR3 in amino acids: CASSSYLRPVGHRPYEQYF. CDR3 in DNA: TGTGCCAGCAGCTCTTACCTCAGACCCGTGGGACACCGTCCCTACGAGCAGTACTTC.

The chain couples TRBV6-1 to TRBJ1-6; unclear D gene. This CDR3 region has 13 residues. Germline lookup yields CDR1 MNHNS and CDR2 SASEGT. The germline V and J ends were trimmed by 1 base and 7 bases, with 5 bases remaining between them. CDR3 coding DNA: TGTGCCAGCAGTGAAGGGAGGAATTCACCCCTCCACTTT. It translates to CASSEGRNSPLHF.

V and J are TRBV5-1 and TRBJ2-7; 7 bases fit TRBD1. Trimming took 0 bases from V and 3 from J; bases not matched to a gene: 6. CDR3 length equals 15 residues. The germline gives CDR1 SGHRS, CDR2 YFSETQ. The DNA for the CDR3 is TGCGCCAGCAGCTTGGGAGAGACAGGGCACTACGAGCAGTACTTC. Translated: CASSLGETGHYEQYF.

The V call is TRBV30, the J call TRBJ2-1, with a possible D match to TRBD2 (6 bases). Looked up from germline, CDR1 is GTSNPN and CDR2 is SVGIG (reference sequence). The CDR3 runs to 15 residues. Deletions cut 0 bases from V and 7 bases from J, with 16 bases between. For the CDR3, the DNA is TGTGCCTGGAGTGTGTGGGAGGTTAGTTTGAATGAGCAGTTCTTC. It yields the protein CAWSVWEVSLNEQFF.

This chain joins TRBV7-7 and TRBJ2-3; 9 nucleotides agree with TRBD2. This CDR3 comprises 17 residues. V shed 5 bases and J 3 bases; nucleotides not matched to a gene: 12. The germline V gene encodes CDR1 SSHAT and CDR2 FNYEAQ (reference sequence). CDR3 sequence reads: CASSPIRGAGGTDTQYF. CDR3 nucleotide sequence: TGTGCCAGCAGCCCCATCCGGGGGGCGGGGGGGACAGATACGCAGTATTTT.

This clone has only a few counts. The CDR3 bases are TGTGCCAGCAGCTTAGGTCAGGGGTTGGAAAAACTGTTTTTT. Protein: CASSLGQGLEKLFF. This rearrangement joins TRBV7-9 to TRBJ1-4, with D possibly TRBD1 on 6 matching bases. V was trimmed by 1 base and J by 8 bases, leaving 11 bases between them. The CDR3 runs to 14 residues. Germline V gene data show CDR1 as SEHNR and CDR2 as FQNEAQ (reference sequence).

The rearrangement uses TRBV15 and TRBJ1-2, with no clear D. The CDR3 totals 15 residues. V was cut by 1 base and J by 3 bases, with 12 bases left in between. CDR1 is LNHNV, CDR2 YYDKDF, per germline (reference sequence). DNA of the CDR3: TGTGCCACCAGCAGAGGCCCTAATTATGACTATGGCTACACCTTC. This gives the protein CATSRGPNYDYGYTF. Full variable domain (missing parts from reference TRBV15 and TRBJ1-2): DAMVIQNPRYQVTQFGKPVTLSCSQTLNHNVMYWYQQKSSQAPKLLFHYYDKDFNNEADTPDNFQSRRPNTSFCFLDIRSPGLGDTAMYLCATSRGPNYDYGYTFGSGTRLTVV.

The rearrangement uses TRBV6-1 and TRBJ1-6; 7 bases align to TRBD1. The J segment lost 6 bases and the V segment lost 6 bases, leaving 2 bases of the junction unmatched. The CDR3 extends over 13 amino acids. Germline V lookup: CDR1 MNHNS, CDR2 SASEGT. The CDR3 protein is CASRTGSNSPLHF. The DNA for the CDR3 is TGTGCCAGCAGGACAGGGAGTAATTCACCCCTCCACTTT.

This clone was seen only once. The DNA for the CDR3 is TGCGCCAGCAGTGAGCCAACAGGGAAGGGTGACACAGATACGCAGTATTTT. Its protein product is CASSEPTGKGDTDTQYF. V is TRBV10-1 and J is TRBJ2-3, with a possible D match to TRBD1 (6 bases). This CDR3 region has 17 residues. V was trimmed by 2 bases and J by 2 bases, leaving 17 bases between them. Germline CDR1 is WNHNN and CDR2 is SYGVQD (reference sequence).

V is TRBV5-4 and J is TRBJ2-7, with a possible D match to TRBD1 (6 bases). Trimming took 3 bases from V and 0 from J, leaving 10 bases between them. Per the germline V gene, CDR1 is SGHNT and CDR2 is YYREEE (reference sequence). This CDR3 contains 14 residues. The CDR3 region has the DNA TGTGCCAGCAGCTCAAGGGACACCTCCTACGAGCAGTACTTC. Protein sequence: CASSSRDTSYEQYF.

The chain is built from TRBV6-1 and TRBJ2-7; no definite D call. Trimming left V 11 bases short and J 0 bases short, with 11 bases between. The length of the CDR3 is 12 residues. Germline CDR1 is MNHNS and CDR2 is SASEGT. The DNA of the CDR3 is TGTGCCTGTGACCGTAGCTCCTACGAGCAGTACTTC. Protein sequence: CACDRSSYEQYF.

The chain links TRBV19 to TRBJ2-7, with D perhaps matching TRBD1 (5 bases). Germline CDR1 reads LNHDA; CDR2 reads SQIVND (reference sequence). Trimming removed 6 bases at V and 3 bases at J, with 12 bases between. This CDR3 spans 13 amino acids. DNA for the CDR3: TGTGCCAGTAGCAAGCAGGGTTACTACGAGCAGTACTTC. Translated: CASSKQGYYEQYF.

This clone was found a few times. The chain joins TRBV19 to TRBJ1-4; 7 nucleotides match TRBD1. The J segment lost 6 bases and the V segment lost 1 base, leaving 5 bases of the junction unmatched. The CDR3 runs 15 residues. Germline loops: CDR1 LNHDA, CDR2 SQIVND (reference sequence). CDR3 sequence: CASSIVAGGYEKLFF. In nucleotides, the CDR3 is TGTGCCAGTAGTATAGTTGCAGGGGGATATGAAAAACTGTTTTTT.

V and J are TRBV7-9 and TRBJ2-2, with 13 bases fitting TRBD2. The CDR3 consists of 18 residues. CDR1 is SEHNR and CDR2 is FQNEAQ in the germline V gene (reference sequence). J gave up 5 bases and V 6 bases, and 12 bases lay outside the gene matches. CDR3: CASSFQGLAGRPTGELFF. CDR3 nucleotides: TGTGCCAGCAGTTTCCAGGGACTAGCGGGGCGTCCGACCGGGGAGCTGTTTTTT. Using reference TRBV7-9 and TRBJ2-2 for the parts outside the CDR3, the full variable domain is DTGVSQNPRHKITKRGQNVTFRCDPISEHNRLYWYRQTLGQGPEFLTYFQNEAQLEKSRLLSDRFSAERPKGSFSTLEIQRTEQGDSAMYLCASSFQGLAGRPTGELFFGEGSRLTVL.

The V call is TRBV12-5, the J call TRBJ2-2, with D perhaps matching TRBD1 (6 bases). Trimming removed 7 bases from V and 5 bases from J, with 14 bases in between. The CDR3 is 14 amino acids. The germline V gene encodes CDR1 LGHNT and CDR2 FRNRAP. The DNA for the CDR3 is TGTGCTAGTGCAGGGGCATTTAGGACCGGGGAGCTGTTTTTT. Translated: CASAGAFRTGELFF.

The V call is TRBV10-3, the J call TRBJ1-6, with D uncertain. CDR1 is ENHRY, CDR2 SYGVKD, per germline. This CDR3 comprises 18 residues. Trimming cost V 1 base and J 0 bases, with 13 bases left between them. The CDR3 DNA follows: TGTGCCATCAGTGAGTACGGCAGAAAGAGCTCCTATAATTCACCCCTCCACTTT. Its protein is CAISEYGRKSSYNSPLHF.

The V call is TRBV2, the J call TRBJ1-5; D is unresolved. V gave up 4 bases and J gave up 7 bases, with 17 bases separating them. Germline-derived CDR1 and CDR2 are SNHLY and FYNNEI. The length of the CDR3 is 15 residues. The CDR3 reads CASSAGNPLIQPQHF. CDR3 DNA: TGTGCCAGCAGTGCGGGGAACCCCCTCATACAGCCCCAGCATTTT.

The chain carries TRBV10-3 and TRBJ2-7; no definite D call. The length of the CDR3 is 11 residues. V was clipped by 3 bases and J by 8 bases, with 8 bases between them. The V gene's germline CDR1 is ENHRY and CDR2 SYGVKD. CDR3 sequence reads: CAISDGFQQYF. CDR3 nucleotide sequence: TGTGCCATCAGTGATGGGTTTCAGCAGTACTTC.

The genes are TRBV7-8 and TRBJ2-7, with D tentatively TRBD2 (6 bases). This CDR3 is built from 18 residues. The germline CDR1 and CDR2 sequences are SGHVS and FQNEAQ. Trimming pared 2 bases from V and 0 bases from J, leaving 20 bases between. The CDR3: CASSLRSGRVGGSYEQYF. CDR3 DNA sequence: TGTGCCAGCAGCTTACGGTCGGGGCGTGTGGGGGGCTCCTACGAGCAGTACTTC.

This clone was counted once. The chain has TRBV5-4 and TRBJ2-1; TRBD1 matches 8 bases. V shed 3 bases, J shed 9 bases, and the junction held 11 bases outside the gene matches. Germline V CDR1 and CDR2: SGHNT, YYREEE (reference sequence). This CDR3 comprises 15 residues. The CDR3 reads CASSSARTGRGEQFF. CDR3 nucleotide sequence: TGTGCCAGCAGCTCCGCTCGGACAGGGCGCGGTGAGCAGTTCTTC. The variable domain in full, completed from reference TRBV5-4 and TRBJ2-1, reads ETGVTQSPTHLIKTRGQQVTLRCSSQSGHNTVSWYQQALGQGPQFIFQYYREEENGRGNFPPRFSGLQFPNYSSELNVNALELDDSALYLCASSSARTGRGEQFFGPGTRLTVL.

This sequence joins TRBV6-5 and TRBJ1-1, with TRBD1 matching 7 bases. The germline V gene has CDR1 MNHEY and CDR2 SVGAGI. The V and J ends lost 5 bases and 5 bases, in that order; junction bases with no gene match: 8. The CDR3 has 14 residues. CDR3 sequence: CASSPLRQGTEAFF. The CDR3 nucleotides are TGTGCCAGCAGTCCTTTAAGACAGGGTACTGAAGCTTTCTTT.